Presented here are 29 T cell receptor beta chains from one specimen sequenced in a study of identical twins. One entry per CDR3 protein, called by TCRdb with MiXCR from the 5' RACE reads. The data show about 530,000 distinct CDR3 sequences, about 20% seen once. The sample was also linked to a second study, of yellow fever vaccine responses in identical twins.

Sequenced material: CD4+ T cells sorted from blood. The receptors were sampled from a woman under 30 in good health.

This clonotype occurred a few times. This sequence joins TRBV27 and TRBJ1-4; 10 bases align to TRBD1. The V gene end was trimmed by 4 bases and the J gene end by 1 base; junction bases not matched to a gene: 3. CDR1 and CDR2 (germline): MNHEY, SMNVEV (reference sequence). The CDR3 covers 16 residues. The DNA of the CDR3 is TGTGCCAGCAGTTCGGGGGACAGGGGAACTAATGAAAAACTGTTTTTT. Protein sequence: CASSSGDRGTNEKLFF.

This clonotype was seen a handful of times. The chain combines TRBV7-9 with TRBJ2-1; 10 bases map to TRBD2. CDR1 is SEHNR, CDR2 FQNEAQ, per germline (reference sequence). CDR3 length: 15 residues. Unmatched junction bases numbered 8, after V lost 4 bases and J lost 8 bases. The CDR3 here is CASSSGLAVRDEQFF. In nucleotides, the CDR3 is TGTGCCAGCAGCTCAGGACTAGCGGTCAGGGATGAGCAGTTCTTC.

This chain links TRBV27 with TRBJ1-2; D is unclear. CDR3 length: 13 residues. In germline, CDR1 is MNHEY, CDR2 SMNVEV (reference sequence). Trimming took off 4 bases at V and 2 bases at J, with 8 bases between the two ends. The DNA for the CDR3 is TGTGCCAGCAGTTCAATACCAAACTATGGCTACACCTTC. Amino acids: CASSSIPNYGYTF.

This clonotype was detected only a few times. The V call is TRBV5-1, the J call TRBJ2-2; perhaps TRBD1 as D (6 bases). Germline lookup yields CDR1 SGHRS and CDR2 YFSETQ. The CDR3 is 15 residues long. Trimming left V 4 bases short and J 4 bases short, with 14 bases between. The CDR3 DNA sequence: TGCGCCAGCAGCGGAAACAGGGATATCACCGGGGAGCTGTTTTTT. Residues: CASSGNRDITGELFF. The full variable domain, in which reference TRBV5-1 and TRBJ2-2 provide the parts outside the CDR3, is KAGVTQTPRYLIKTRGQQVTLSCSPISGHRSVSWYQQTPGQGLQFLFEYFSETQRNKGNFPGRFSGRQFSNSRSEMNVSTLELGDSALYLCASSGNRDITGELFFGEGSRLTVL.

The J gene is TRBJ2-3, the V gene TRBV5-5; D unresolved. This CDR3 has 14 amino acids. V was trimmed by 1 base and J by 2 bases, leaving 8 bases between them. Germline assignment: CDR1 SGHKS and CDR2 YYEKEE (reference sequence). The CDR3 DNA sequence: TGTGCCAGCAGCTTGTATCACACCACAGATACGCAGTATTTT. Its protein product is CASSLYHTTDTQYF.

The chain combines TRBV24-1 with TRBJ2-7, with 7 positions matching TRBD1. The junction had 6 bases not matched to a gene; V was cut back by 0 bases and J by 11 bases. Germline CDR1 KGHDR, CDR2 SFDVKD. CDR3 length: 13 amino acids. The CDR3 reads CATSDLRGDRKYF. The CDR3 DNA reads TGTGCCACCAGTGATTTGCGAGGGGACAGAAAGTACTTC.

This clonotype was observed once. The rearrangement joins TRBV4-1 to TRBJ2-3; D may match TRBD1 or TRBD2 (6 bases each). The CDR3 is made up of 17 amino acids. Trimming took 0 bases from V and 4 from J, leaving 17 bases between them. The V gene's germline CDR1 is MGHRA and CDR2 YSYEKL. The CDR3 DNA reads as TGCGCCAGCAGCCAAGATTCAGGAGGGGGACCCGCAGATACGCAGTATTTT. Translation gives CASSQDSGGGPADTQYF.

This chain connects TRBV7-9 to TRBJ2-5, with 9 nucleotides matching TRBD2. This CDR3 has 17 residues. The germline gives CDR1 SEHNR, CDR2 FQNEAQ (reference sequence). The ends lost 4 bases at V and 1 base at J; junction bases unmatched: 10. CDR3 amino acids: CASSSGLASGVQETQYF. CDR3 nucleotide sequence: TGTGCCAGCAGCTCGGGACTAGCCTCGGGGGTCCAAGAGACCCAGTACTTC.

This clonotype was detected a few times. V is TRBV9 and J is TRBJ2-1; D is ambiguous. Germline CDR1 is SGDLS and CDR2 is YYNGEE. Trimming left V 0 bases short and J 4 bases short, with 11 bases between. The CDR3 is made up of 15 amino acids. The CDR3 nucleotides read TGTGCCAGCAGCGTAGAGTTTTCTGAATACAATGAGCAGTTCTTC. Its protein is CASSVEFSEYNEQFF.

This clonotype was seen at least ten times. This sequence joins TRBV7-3 and TRBJ2-3, with 8 nucleotides matching TRBD2. CDR3 length: 14 amino acids. V trimming: 5 bases; J trimming: 2 bases; junction bases outside the gene matches: 3. Germline CDR1 and CDR2: SGHTA and FQGTGA. This CDR3 reads CASSRGGHTDTQYF. Here the CDR3 DNA reads TGTGCCAGCAGCCGGGGGGGTCACACAGATACGCAGTATTTT.

There are a few counts of this clonotype. The chain couples TRBV28 to TRBJ2-5; 7 nucleotides align to TRBD1. V was pared by 5 bases and J by 5 bases, with 8 bases of the junction left unmatched. This CDR3 is built from 14 residues. CDR1 MDHEN and CDR2 SYDVKM come from the germline V gene. CDR3 DNA: TGTGCCAGCAGTCGTTGGACAGGCAGGGAGACCCAGTACTTC. Protein sequence: CASSRWTGRETQYF.

In its sample, this clonotype was seen many times. The J gene is TRBJ2-2, the V gene TRBV6-1; 9 nucleotides align to TRBD2. V was clipped by 2 bases and J by 5 bases; unmatched bases: 3. Germline assignment: CDR1 MNHNS and CDR2 SASEGT. The CDR3 is 15 residues long. CDR3 DNA sequence: TGTGCCAGCAGTGAAACTAGCGGGCCGACCGGGGAGCTGTTTTTT. It translates to CASSETSGPTGELFF.

The gene calls are TRBV12-3 or TRBV12-4 and TRBJ2-7; D possibly corresponds to TRBD2 (6 bases). Trimming removed 1 base from V and 7 bases from J, with 14 bases in between. The CDR3 spans 14 residues. This chain's CDR3 is CASSLEPGGLEQYF. The CDR3 DNA reads as TGTGCCAGCAGTTTAGAGCCCGGAGGGCTAGAGCAGTACTTC.

This clonotype was detected a few times. The rearrangement links TRBV4-1 to TRBJ2-1, with 11 positions matching TRBD2. The CDR3 runs to 15 residues. The V gene end was trimmed by 1 base and the J gene end by 9 bases; junction bases not matched to a gene: 5. Germline-derived CDR1 and CDR2 are MGHRA and YSYEKL. Here the CDR3 DNA reads TGCGCCAGCAGCCAAGCGACTAGCGGGGACGTTGAGCAGTTCTTC. Protein: CASSQATSGDVEQFF.

The J gene is TRBJ2-1, the V gene TRBV2, with 16 bases aligning to TRBD2. Germline values: CDR1 SNHLY, CDR2 FYNNEI. The J segment lost 9 bases and the V segment lost 5 bases, leaving 4 bases of the junction unmatched. There are 15 residues in the CDR3. This chain's CDR3 is CASSSGTSGGGEQFF. CDR3 coding DNA: TGTGCCAGCAGTTCCGGGACTAGCGGGGGGGGTGAGCAGTTCTTC.

The J gene is TRBJ1-6, the V gene TRBV12-3 or TRBV12-4, with 9 bases fitting TRBD1. Trimming cost V 5 bases and J 8 bases; bases outside gene matches: 10. This CDR3 is 16 amino acids long. The CDR3 DNA is TGTGCCAGCAGTCCACGAACAGGGGGCGGAGATTCACCCCTCCACTTT. This encodes CASSPRTGGGDSPLHF.

This clonotype was counted only a few times. This chain links TRBV7-8 with TRBJ1-1; no clear D gene. Germline V gene lookup returns CDR1 SGHVS and CDR2 FQNEAQ. This CDR3 region has 15 residues. Trimming left V 0 bases short and J 1 base short, with 9 bases between. The CDR3 coding sequence is TGTGCCAGCAGCTTAGCTACCTTTGGGAACACTGAAGCTTTCTTT. This translates into CASSLATFGNTEAFF.

This clonotype was counted a few times. The chain recombines TRBV7-9 with TRBJ1-6; TRBD1 agrees at 7 bases. Per the germline V gene, CDR1 is SEHNR and CDR2 is FQNEAQ (reference sequence). The CDR3 is made up of 14 amino acids. Trimming removed 1 base from V and 8 bases from J; junction bases left unmatched: 2. DNA for the CDR3: TGTGCCAGCAGCTTAGGGGACAGACATTCACCCCTCCACTTT. Translated: CASSLGDRHSPLHF.

In this sample, this clonotype turned up a few times. V usage is TRBV5-1 and J usage is TRBJ1-1; TRBD1 might be the D (5 bases). CDR1 is SGHRS, CDR2 YFSETQ, per germline. Trimming pared 5 bases from V and 2 bases from J, leaving 19 bases between. The CDR3 covers 16 residues. CDR3 in DNA: TGCGCCAGCAGACCAGGCGCAGGGCGTCTTAACACTGAAGCTTTCTTT. Translation: CASRPGAGRLNTEAFF.

The CDR3 DNA sequence: TGTGCCAGCAGACGACAGGGTGGTAGCGGGGGGAACACCGGGGAGCTGTTTTTT. This encodes CASRRQGGSGGNTGELFF. The rearrangement links TRBV6-1 to TRBJ2-2; 9 bases map to TRBD2. CDR1 and CDR2 (germline): MNHNS, SASEGT. The CDR3 runs to 18 residues. Unmatched junction bases numbered 12, after V lost 6 bases and J lost 1 base.

The J gene is TRBJ1-2, the V gene TRBV2; D call uncertain. The V end was cut by 4 bases, the J end by 1 base, with 7 bases between. Germline CDR1 SNHLY, CDR2 FYNNEI. The CDR3 is 13 amino acids. The CDR3 DNA follows: TGTGCCAGCAGTGGGGTCAGTAACTATGGCTACACCTTC. This encodes CASSGVSNYGYTF.

This clonotype was recorded a few times. This chain links TRBV7-2 with TRBJ1-2; D might be TRBD1 (5 bases). The CDR3 runs to 14 residues. CDR1 and CDR2 from the germline V gene are SGHTA and FQGNSA. V was shortened by 4 bases and J by 4 bases, with 13 bases between the two germline ends. The CDR3, as DNA: TGTGCCAGCAGCTCAGGGCCGCTCTCCTATGGCTACACCTTC. It yields the protein CASSSGPLSYGYTF.

The chain is built from TRBV6-2 or TRBV6-3 and TRBJ2-2, with 8 bases fitting TRBD1. With V trimmed by 4 bases and J by 1 base, 2 bases remained unmatched. Germline V gene data show CDR1 as MNHEY and CDR2 as SVGEGT. The CDR3 is 15 residues long. Here the CDR3 reads CASSFGTGNTGELFF. In DNA form, the CDR3 reads TGTGCCAGCAGTTTCGGGACAGGGAACACCGGGGAGCTGTTTTTT.

This clonotype was seen only a few times. This sequence joins TRBV21-1 and TRBJ2-1; the D call in the table, TRBD1, was not verified against the DNA. TRBV21-1 is a pseudogene locus. CDR3 length equals 15 residues. This CDR3 reads CASRTGQGQENEQFF. The CDR3 DNA reads as TGTGCCAGCAGAACGGGACAGGGTCAGGAGAATGAGCAGTTCTTC.

This clonotype has ten or more counts. The chain recombines TRBV11-2 with TRBJ2-1; D perhaps matches TRBD2 (6 bases). The CDR3 extends over 13 amino acids. Germline lookup yields CDR1 SGHAT and CDR2 FQNNGV. Trimming stripped 1 base from V and 7 bases from J, with 8 bases between. This CDR3 is CASSLAAGNEQFF. In DNA, the CDR3 is TGTGCCAGCAGCTTAGCTGCGGGAAATGAGCAGTTCTTC.

The genes are TRBV7-9 and TRBJ1-1; D is ambiguous. Germline CDR1 is SEHNR and CDR2 is FQNEAQ (reference sequence). The CDR3 has 13 amino acids. V gave up 5 bases and J gave up 1 base, with 8 bases separating them. CDR3 protein: CASSREGNTEAFF. As DNA, the CDR3 is TGTGCCAGCAGCCGGGAGGGGAACACTGAAGCTTTCTTT.

This sequence joins TRBV24-1 and TRBJ2-1; 9 nucleotides match TRBD1. The junction had 2 bases not matched to a gene; V was cut back by 1 base and J by 5 bases. The CDR3 spans 15 residues. In germline, CDR1 is KGHDR, CDR2 SFDVKD. CDR3 protein: CATSDLGTGNNEQFF. The CDR3 DNA reads as TGTGCCACCAGTGATTTAGGGACAGGGAACAATGAGCAGTTCTTC.

This chain joins TRBV4-1 and TRBJ2-1; possible D gene TRBD2, 5 bases. Germline V gene data show CDR1 as MGHRA and CDR2 as YSYEKL. This CDR3 spans 16 amino acids. With 3 bases removed from V and 3 bases from J, the gap between germline ends came to 15 bases. DNA of the CDR3: TGCGCCAGCAGCCACGGGAACATGTTTGGCTACAATGAGCAGTTCTTC. It yields the protein CASSHGNMFGYNEQFF.

The rearrangement uses TRBV18 and TRBJ1-5; 9 bases are shared with TRBD1. V shed 1 base and J 6 bases; nucleotides not matched to a gene: 7. Germline CDR1 and CDR2: KGHSH and LQKENI. The CDR3 length is 16 residues. CDR3 bases: TGTGCCAGCTCACCACGAGGACAGGGGATAAGTCAGCCCCAGCATTTT. Translation gives CASSPRGQGISQPQHF.